These T cell receptor beta chains were read from a single sample in a study of T-cell memory formation after mild COVID-19. MiXCR, applied by TCRdb to the 5' RACE reads, yields one record per CDR3 protein. This table holds some 160,000 distinct CDR3 sequences, over 10% found once. The specimen sequenced was PBMCs or a T cell subset sorted from them (not recorded which). The receptor set was obtained from a man between 18 and 35 years old who had mild COVID-19 (a few samples of this study predate the infection). Cell type and time point are not known. Each CDR3 is given without its conserved first and last residue. The order of the fields is V gene, CDR3 length, J gene, CDR3 protein.

V gene: TRBV7-6
CDR3 length: 17
J gene: TRBJ2-2
CDR3 protein: ASSLAFPGQGWGTGELF

V gene: TRBV2
CDR3 length: 11
J gene: TRBJ2-2
CDR3 protein: ASSRENTGELF

V gene: TRBV6-5
CDR3 length: 13
J gene: TRBJ1-5
CDR3 protein: ASSTGTGGRQPQH

V gene: TRBV5-1
CDR3 length: 13
J gene: TRBJ2-2
CDR3 protein: ASSLRAGAIGELF

V gene: TRBV21-1
CDR3 length: 12
J gene: TRBJ2-5
CDR3 protein: ASSKRTAQETQY

V gene: TRBV7-2
CDR3 length: 12
J gene: TRBJ2-5
CDR3 protein: ASSYRAGQETQY

V gene: TRBV7-9
CDR3 length: 11
J gene: TRBJ2-5
CDR3 protein: ASSFQGKETQY

V gene: TRBV11-3
CDR3 length: 14
J gene: TRBJ1-1
CDR3 protein: ASSLIRGGGNTEAF

V gene: TRBV10-3
CDR3 length: 13
J gene: TRBJ1-1
CDR3 protein: AIRGTQGVNTEAF

V gene: TRBV7-2
CDR3 length: 12
J gene: TRBJ2-5
CDR3 protein: ASSPDRVQETQY

V gene: TRBV10-3
CDR3 length: 10
J gene: TRBJ1-2
CDR3 protein: AISRLDYGYT

V gene: TRBV7-2
CDR3 length: 13
J gene: TRBJ1-5
CDR3 protein: ASSLGPESNQPQH

V gene: TRBV12-3/TRBV12-4
CDR3 length: 13
J gene: TRBJ2-2
CDR3 protein: ASRRSFANTGELF

V gene: TRBV19
CDR3 length: 14
J gene: TRBJ1-5
CDR3 protein: ASTETGTGYNQPQH

V gene: TRBV12-3/TRBV12-4
CDR3 length: 11
J gene: TRBJ1-1
CDR3 protein: ASSWYPGTEAF

V gene: TRBV12-3/TRBV12-4
CDR3 length: 12
J gene: TRBJ1-3
CDR3 protein: ASSLVAKGNTIY

V gene: TRBV5-5
CDR3 length: 13
J gene: TRBJ1-5
CDR3 protein: ASSQDILSNQPQH

V gene: TRBV6-5
CDR3 length: 12
J gene: TRBJ1-2
CDR3 protein: ASSYSGDPYGYT

V gene: TRBV7-6
CDR3 length: 13
J gene: TRBJ2-2
CDR3 protein: ASSVRQGGTGELF

V gene: TRBV11-2
CDR3 length: 13
J gene: TRBJ2-3
CDR3 protein: ASRQTSRFADTQY